The 2 T cell receptor beta chains given below trace back to one sample, sequenced in a study of technical replicates of blood from several donors. Sequencing used immunoSEQ multiplex PCR; TCRdb keeps in-frame clones, though not all of them. Of 91,000 or so clones in the sample, approximately 95% were seen once. Sequenced input: T cells isolated from PBMCs. These receptor sequences come from a human donor in good health.

The chain carries TRBV7-9 and TRBJ2-7; D gene uncertain. CDR3 length: 16 residues. Germline V lookup: CDR1 SEHNR, CDR2 FQNEAQ (reference sequence). Trimming pared 3 bases from V and 6 bases from J, leaving 21 bases between. Here the CDR3 reads CASSFFGFKDVVEQYF. The CDR3 coding sequence is TGTGCCAGCAGCTTCTTCGGGTTTAAGGATGTCGTCGAGCAGTACTTC.

V is TRBV29-1 and J is TRBJ2-5; D gene ambiguous. The CDR3 has 14 amino acids. In germline, CDR1 is SQVTM, CDR2 ANQGSEA. The V end was cut by 3 bases, the J end by 5 bases, with 16 bases between. The DNA for the CDR3 is TGCAGCGTTGATTCTTCCAGGCTCGAGGAGACCCAGTACTTC. Protein: CSVDSSRLEETQYF.